This T cell receptor (beta chain) was captured by sequencing in a study of shared clonotypes between healthy human individuals. Only in-frame clones appear in the TCRdb table, and some are missing; sequencing was by immunoSEQ multiplex PCR. This sample has approximately 2.1 million clones, with 93% found just once. Study findings and constraints: Unshared clonotypes carried lower generation probabilities than those common to all four donors.

Details on this clone: Its cognate antigen is unknown.

The study separated CD4+ cells into CD45RA+ naive and CD45RA-negative memory subsets. The receptor comes from a man aged 18 to 30 in good health. Some clones in this sample may be carry-over from other donors' samples. Material for sequencing was naive CD4+ T cells from PBMCs. Subset here: CD45RA+ positively selected.

Here the CDR3 reads CASSGPYVAGGGETQYF. The CDR3 coding sequence is TGTGCCAGCAGTGGGCCCTACGTAGCGGGAGGGGGCGAGACCCAGTACTTC. The chain uses TRBV2 and TRBJ2-5; TRBD2 matches 11 bases. V dropped 4 bases and J dropped 5; count of bases not matched to a gene: 12. From germline, CDR1 is SNHLY and CDR2 FYNNEI. The CDR3 has 17 amino acids.